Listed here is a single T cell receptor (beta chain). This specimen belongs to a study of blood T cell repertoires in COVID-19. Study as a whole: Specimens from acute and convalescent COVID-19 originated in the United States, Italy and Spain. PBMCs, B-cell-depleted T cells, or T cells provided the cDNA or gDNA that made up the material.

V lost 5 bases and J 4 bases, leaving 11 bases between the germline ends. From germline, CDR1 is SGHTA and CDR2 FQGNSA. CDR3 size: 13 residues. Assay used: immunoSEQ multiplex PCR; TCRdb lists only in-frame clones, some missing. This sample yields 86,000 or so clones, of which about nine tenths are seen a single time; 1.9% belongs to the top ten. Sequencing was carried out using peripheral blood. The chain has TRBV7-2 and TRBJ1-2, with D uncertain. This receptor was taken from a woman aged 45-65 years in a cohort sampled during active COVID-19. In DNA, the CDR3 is TGTGCCAGCAGCACGGGAGGGTTCTATGGCTACACCTTC. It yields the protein CASSTGGFYGYTF.